The rows below give T cell receptor beta chains drawn from one sample of a study of CD8+ T cells in alopecia areata. TCRdb keeps only in-frame clones here, not all; method: immunoSEQ multiplex PCR. The data show 150,000 to 250,000 clones, more than 55% seen once. The specimen was CD4+ T cells sorted from blood, collected at week 4, from a patient treated with tofacitinib. The receptors derive from a human donor with alopecia areata. The CDR3 runs from the conserved cysteine through the conserved F or W. D genes are given only for firm matches. Where a row states a size, it is once, few, many or the class of an expanded clone; other rows omit it.

V,size,D,J,DNA,CDR3
TRBV19,NA,TRBD2,TRBJ2-5,TGTGCCAGTCGAGCCGGGACTAGCTTCGAGACCCAGTACTTC,CASRAGTSFETQYF
TRBV29-1,NA,NA,TRBJ2-3,TGCAGCGTTGGACACAGGCTGGTAGATACGCAGTATTTT,CSVGHRLVDTQYF
TRBV30,NA,NA,TRBJ1-5,TGTGCCTGGAGTGTATGGGAACAGCCCCAGCATTTT,CAWSVWEQPQHF
TRBV2,few,TRBD2,TRBJ2-1,TGTGCCAGCAGCCCGGGACTAGCTCGCCCGCGGTTCTTC,CASSPGLARPRFF
TRBV11-2,once,NA,TRBJ1-2,TGTGCCAGCAGCTTAGGTCAAGGGTTCAGCAGGGGCTACACCTTC,CASSLGQGFSRGYTF
TRBV6-5,NA,TRBD1,TRBJ1-1,TGTGCCAGCAGTTATCAGGGGGGCACTGAAGCTTTCTTT,CASSYQGGTEAFF
TRBV5-1,NA,NA,TRBJ2-7,TGCGCCAGCAGCCCCCGGGAAAGCTCCTACGAGCAGTACTTC,CASSPRESSYEQYF
TRBV4-3,NA,NA,TRBJ2-1,TGCGCCAGCAGCAATCCCGGCGAGAGACAGTTCTTC,CASSNPGERQFF
TRBV19,few,TRBD2,TRBJ2-7,TGTGCCAGTCGGACTAGCGGGGGCATCTTAAGCGAGCAGTACTTC,CASRTSGGILSEQYF
TRBV6-1,NA,TRBD2,TRBJ2-3,TGTGCCAGCAGTGTAGCGGGGGGGCCAGATACGCAGTATTTT,CASSVAGGPDTQYF
TRBV30,NA,NA,TRBJ1-6,TGTGCCTGGAATAGGAGAGAGGATTCACCCCTCCACTTT,CAWNRREDSPLHF
TRBV30,NA,NA,TRBJ1-2,TGTGCCTGGAGTCCCCGGGGCTTACCTAACTATGGCTACACCTTC,CAWSPRGLPNYGYTF
TRBV29-1,NA,NA,TRBJ1-1,TGCAGCGTCCGCCGGGGGGCGGACACTGAAGCTTTCTTT,CSVRRGADTEAFF
TRBV30,NA,NA,TRBJ1-2,TGTGCCTGGAGTTCGCAAGCTGGCGGCTACACCTTC,CAWSSQAGGYTF
TRBV27,NA,TRBD1,TRBJ2-3,TGTGCCAGCAGACGACAGGGTTCAGATACGCAGTATTTT,CASRRQGSDTQYF
TRBV2,NA,NA,TRBJ1-5,TGTGCCAGCAGCCCGGGAAATCAGCCCCAGCATTTT,CASSPGNQPQHF
TRBV7-2,NA,NA,TRBJ2-3,TGTGCCAGCAGTTCGGACGGCACAGATACGCAGTATTTT,CASSSDGTDTQYF
TRBV7-2,NA,NA,TRBJ1-4,TGTGCCAGCAGCTTACCAGGGAATGAAAAACTGTTTTTT,CASSLPGNEKLFF
TRBV10-3,NA,NA,TRBJ1-6,TGTGCCATCAGTTTGGGGGGGGATTCACCCCTCCACTTT,CAISLGGDSPLHF
TRBV27,NA,TRBD1,TRBJ1-6,TGTGCCAGCAGCCCCTCGGGACAGTTCGTCTCACCCCTCCACTTT,CASSPSGQFVSPLHF
TRBV29-1,NA,NA,TRBJ2-5,TGCAGCGTGCGCCACTACAGGGAAGAGACCCAGTACTTC,CSVRHYREETQYF
TRBV4-1,NA,NA,TRBJ1-2,TGCGCCAGCAGCCAACAGGGGTATGGCTACACCTTC,CASSQQGYGYTF
TRBV5-1,NA,NA,TRBJ1-5,TGCGCCAGCAGCTTAGACTTATCCAATCAGCCCCAGCATTTT,CASSLDLSNQPQHF
TRBV2,NA,NA,TRBJ1-2,TGTGCCAGCAGCCAAAAGGTCAGGGCTGGCGGCTACACCTTC,CASSQKVRAGGYTF
TRBV30,few,NA,TRBJ2-6,TGTGCCTTCAAAGCGAGTTCTGGGGCCAACGTCCTGACTTTC,CAFKASSGANVLTF
TRBV5-1,NA,NA,TRBJ1-1,TGCGCCAGCAGCTTGGGTTTCAGCAACACTGAAGCTTTCTTT,CASSLGFSNTEAFF
TRBV5-1,NA,NA,TRBJ2-1,TGCGCCAGCAGCTTTAAGGGGACCACTCCCTACAATGAGCAGTTCTTC,CASSFKGTTPYNEQFF